This T cell receptor beta chain was found in a study of T-cell memory formation after mild COVID-19. Study information: Clustering of TCRs was largely donor specific. Study conclusions and caveats: The finding that pre-infection memory included some responding clones suggested that cross-reactive memory joined.

After 5'RACE with constant-segment primers, TCR alpha and TCR beta cDNA libraries carrying sample barcodes and UMIs were obtained. TCRdb called the 5' RACE reads again in MiXCR, with one record for every CDR3 protein. The sample consists of about 430,000 distinct CDR3 sequences, approximately 25% of them appearing once. This clonotype was picked up a small number of times. Its antigen remains unknown. The CDR3 is 16 amino acids. Germline loops: CDR1 SGHTA, CDR2 FQGTGA. The V end was cut by 1 base, the J end by 5 bases, with 17 bases between. This TCR derives from an adult woman who had mild COVID-19 (a few samples of this study predate the infection). Cell type and time point are not known. Sequenced: PBMCs or a T cell subset sorted from them (not recorded which). This chain links TRBV7-3 with TRBJ1-2, with D unresolved. CDR3: CASSLSRVQTGYGYTF. CDR3 coding DNA: TGTGCCAGCAGCTTAAGTAGGGTGCAGACTGGGTATGGCTACACCTTC.